These 22 T cell receptor beta chains originate from one sample sequenced in a study of cytomegalovirus exposure and HLA in healthy donors (dated by TCRdb to 2015 to 2018). Libraries were made using the immunoSEQ multiplex PCR assay. TCRdb holds this immuneACCESS table with in-frame rearrangements only. Some clones are missing; in checked studies, unresolved V genes explain under half, and the rest has no known cause. This sample is represented by roughly 150,000 clones; approximately 91% of them were singletons. The biggest ten clones account for about 3.5% of the sample. Source material: PBMCs. The source of these receptors is a woman between 18 and 29 years old in good health and CMV-seropositive.

The chain carries TRBV5-1 and TRBJ1-1; the D gene is possibly TRBD1 (6 bases). Germline V CDR1 and CDR2: SGHRS, YFSETQ. Trimming removed 4 bases from V and 1 base from J, with 17 bases in between. CDR3 size: 16 residues. The CDR3 bases are TGCGCCAGCAGCCTCCAACCACAGGGACCGAACACTGAAGCTTTCTTT. It is translated as CASSLQPQGPNTEAFF.

The rearrangement uses TRBV10-3 and TRBJ2-7; D possibly corresponds to TRBD2 (5 bases). The ends were cut back, 6 bases at V and 6 bases at J, with 15 bases in the middle. This CDR3 region has 13 residues. Germline V gene sequence: CDR1 ENHRY, CDR2 SYGVKD. CDR3 amino acids: CAIRHEGGVEQYF. CDR3 bases: TGTGCCATCAGACATGAAGGAGGAGTCGAGCAGTACTTC.

This chain connects TRBV11-1 to TRBJ2-3; weak D call: TRBD2 (6 bases). Trimming shortened V by 4 bases and J by 6 bases, and 14 bases separated the two germline ends. CDR1 is SGHAT and CDR2 is FQDESV in the germline V gene (reference sequence). This CDR3 has 14 amino acids. This CDR3 reads CASSSVSRGDTQYF. The CDR3 DNA follows: TGTGCCAGCAGCTCCGTCTCCCGGGGGGATACGCAGTATTTT. The full variable domain, completed using reference TRBV11-1 and TRBJ2-3, is EAEVAQSPRYKITEKSQAVAFWCDPISGHATLYWYRQILGQGPELLVQFQDESVVDDSQLPKDRFSAERLKGVDSTLKIQPAELGDSAMYLCASSSVSRGDTQYFGPGTRLTVL.

This chain connects TRBV7-6 to TRBJ2-7; no clear D. Germline loops: CDR1 SGHVS, CDR2 FNYEAQ. With 1 base removed from V and 2 bases from J, the gap between germline ends came to 12 bases. The CDR3 totals 15 residues. CDR3 nucleotide sequence: TGTGCCAGCAGCTTAGAGGCAGGTTCGACCTACGAGCAGTACTTC. Its translation is CASSLEAGSTYEQYF. Filled out from reference TRBV7-6 and TRBJ2-7, the complete variable domain reads GAGVSQSPRYKVTKRGQDVALRCDPISGHVSLYWYRQALGQGPEFLTYFNYEAQQDKSGLPNDRFSAERPEGSISTLTIQRTEQRDSAMYRCASSLEAGSTYEQYFGPGTRLTVT.

The chain recombines TRBV5-1 with TRBJ1-3, with 7 bases fitting TRBD1. There are 15 residues in the CDR3. The V segment lost 5 bases and the J segment 1 base; nucleotides outside the gene matches: 6. Germline CDR1 is SGHRS and CDR2 is YFSETQ. The CDR3 here is CASSYDRVSGNTIYF. CDR3 nucleotide sequence: TGCGCCAGCAGTTACGACAGGGTTTCTGGAAACACCATATATTTT.

Only a few counts were recorded for this clone. CDR3 DNA sequence: TGTGCCAGCTCACCACAGGGGGCCTCTCAGCCCCAGCATTTT. Protein: CASSPQGASQPQHF. This chain joins TRBV18 and TRBJ1-5, with 7 bases identical to TRBD1. CDR3 length equals 14 residues. Germline CDR1 reads KGHSH; CDR2 reads LQKENI. J was trimmed by 6 bases and V by 1 base; bases with no gene match: 3.

The CDR3 protein is CASRDRMNTEAFF. Written as DNA, the CDR3 is TGTGCCAGTAGAGACAGAATGAACACTGAAGCTTTCTTT. The gene calls are TRBV19 and TRBJ1-1; D is possibly TRBD1 (5 bases). CDR1 LNHDA and CDR2 SQIVND come from the germline V gene (reference sequence). The CDR3 length is 13 residues. V lost 6 bases, J lost 0 bases, and 8 bases lay in between.

This clone was counted a few times. The chain has TRBV10-2 and TRBJ1-1, with D maybe TRBD1 (6 bases). Per germline, CDR1 WSHSY and CDR2 SAAADI. The CDR3 has 13 amino acids. V was shortened by 3 bases and J by 5 bases, with 10 bases between the two germline ends. As DNA, the CDR3 is TGCGCCAGCAGTGAAGGGGGACGGACTGAAGCTTTCTTT. Its protein is CASSEGGRTEAFF.

DNA for the CDR3: TGTGCCAGCAGCGATCCCGGGGGGCCCTATGGCTACACCTTC. Amino acids: CASSDPGGPYGYTF. This chain uses TRBV7-9 with TRBJ1-2; TRBD1 might be the D (6 bases). The germline CDR1 and CDR2 sequences are SEHNR and FQNEAQ (reference sequence). Trimming took 5 bases from V and 4 from J, leaving 14 bases between them. This CDR3 region has 14 residues.

This chain connects TRBV27 to TRBJ2-2, with TRBD2 matching over 9 bases. Germline CDR1 and CDR2: MNHEY and SMNVEV (reference sequence). This CDR3 is 17 amino acids long. V dropped 5 bases and J dropped 4; count of bases not matched to a gene: 11. The chain's CDR3 is CASSPRIAGVSTGELFF. In DNA form, the CDR3 reads TGTGCCAGCAGTCCCCGAATAGCGGGAGTATCCACCGGGGAGCTGTTTTTT.

The J gene is TRBJ2-7, the V gene TRBV19; D unresolved. Trimming cost V 0 bases and J 2 bases, with 11 bases left between them. The CDR3 has 15 amino acids. CDR1 and CDR2 (germline): LNHDA, SQIVND (reference sequence). The CDR3 region has the DNA TGTGCCAGTAGTATAGATCACCAGTTGACCTACGAGCAGTACTTC. It is translated as CASSIDHQLTYEQYF.

This clone was picked up a small number of times. The chain has TRBV30 and TRBJ1-2; D remains unclear. This CDR3 contains 13 residues. Germline CDR1 and CDR2: GTSNPN and SVGIG (reference sequence). The V gene lost 1 base and the J gene lost 2 bases, with 8 bases spanning the gap. The CDR3 loop is CAWSAIENYGYTF. CDR3 DNA: TGTGCCTGGAGTGCTATTGAGAACTATGGCTACACCTTC.

This clone was observed once. The genes are TRBV27 and TRBJ1-1, with D tentatively TRBD1 (6 bases). This CDR3 spans 14 amino acids. CDR1 and CDR2 from the germline V gene are MNHEY and SMNVEV (reference sequence). Trimming stripped 9 bases from V and 1 base from J, with 15 bases between. The CDR3 is CAREDSSRNTEAFF. The CDR3 DNA reads TGTGCCAGAGAGGACAGTTCGCGGAACACTGAAGCTTTCTTT.

As concerns this clone: One end of the junction does not line up with germline, which may come from a read error. The J gene is TRBJ2-1, the V gene TRBV7-7; D is ambiguous. Germline V CDR1 and CDR2: SSHAT, FNYEAQ (reference sequence). The CDR3 covers 14 residues. The DNA for the CDR3 is TGTGCTAGCAGCTTATCCCCTAGAAGCGATGAGCAGTTCTTC. Its protein is CASSLSPRSDEQFF.

The rearrangement uses TRBV2 and TRBJ1-2; 10 bases are shared with TRBD1. V was pared by 9 bases and J by 2 bases, with 9 bases of the junction left unmatched. Germline values: CDR1 SNHLY, CDR2 FYNNEI. The CDR3 has 15 residues. The CDR3 reads CARPGTTGGNYGYTF. The CDR3 DNA reads as TGTGCCAGACCCGGGACGACAGGGGGCAACTATGGCTACACCTTC.

CDR3 sequence: CASNDGGGGTEAFF. CDR3 bases: TGTGCCAGCAACGATGGGGGCGGTGGCACTGAAGCTTTCTTT. V usage is TRBV9 and J usage is TRBJ1-1; a possible D gene is TRBD1 (6 bases). V was clipped by 6 bases and J by 4 bases, with 16 bases between them. CDR1 is SGDLS, CDR2 YYNGEE, per germline. This CDR3 has 14 residues. The full variable domain, in which reference TRBV9 and TRBJ1-1 provide the parts outside the CDR3, is DSGVTQTPKHLITATGQRVTLRCSPRSGDLSVYWYQQSLDQGLQFLIQYYNGEERAKGNILERFSAQQFPDLHSELNLSSLELGDSALYFCASNDGGGGTEAFFGQGTRLTVV.

The genes are TRBV7-3 and TRBJ2-2; 11 bases align to TRBD1. The germline gives CDR1 SGHTA, CDR2 FQGTGA. The CDR3 sequence is 15 residues long. J was trimmed by 6 bases and V by 5 bases; bases with no gene match: 5. CDR3 DNA: TGTGCCAGCAGCAGGGAGGGACAGGGGGCCGGGGAGCTGTTTTTT. Its protein product is CASSREGQGAGELFF. Full variable domain (rest looked up from reference TRBV7-3 and TRBJ2-2): GAGVSQTPSNKVTEKGKYVELRCDPISGHTALYWYRQSLGQGPEFLIYFQGTGAADDSGLPNDRFFAVRPEGSVSTLKIQRTERGDSAVYLCASSREGQGAGELFFGEGSRLTVL.

The chain is built from TRBV28 and TRBJ1-2, with 7 nucleotides matching TRBD1. Germline values: CDR1 MDHEN, CDR2 SYDVKM. This CDR3 contains 15 residues. V was clipped by 5 bases and J by 4 bases; unmatched bases: 10. CDR3 amino acids: CASSPTGQRIYGYTF. In DNA, the CDR3 is TGTGCCAGCAGTCCCACGGGACAGCGAATCTATGGCTACACCTTC.

The V gene is TRBV11-3, the J gene TRBJ2-2; 8 bases are a match to TRBD1. The J segment lost 7 bases and the V segment lost 10 bases, leaving 14 bases of the junction unmatched. This CDR3 has 15 amino acids. Germline V lookup: CDR1 SGHNT, CDR2 YENEEA. The CDR3 DNA sequence: TGTGCCACCGTGAAATCAGGGGGCATCGACGGGGAGCTGTTTTTT. Translating gives CATVKSGGIDGELFF. Variable domain in full (rest from reference TRBV11-3 and TRBJ2-2): EAGVVQSPRYKIIEKKQPVAFWCNPISGHNTLYWYLQNLGQGPELLIRYENEEAVDDSQLPKDRFSAERLKGVDSTLKIQPAELGDSAVYLCATVKSGGIDGELFFGEGSRLTVL.

The rearrangement uses TRBV30 and TRBJ2-7; 11 bases are a match to TRBD1. CDR3 length: 13 amino acids. With V trimmed by 7 bases and J by 5 bases, 7 bases remained unmatched. Per the germline V gene, CDR1 is GTSNPN and CDR2 is SVGIG (reference sequence). Here the CDR3 reads CASQRDRGDEQYF. CDR3 nucleotides: TGTGCCTCTCAACGGGACAGGGGGGACGAGCAGTACTTC.

A single count supports this clone. The gene calls are TRBV12-2 and TRBJ2-5; TRBD1 reflects the table's D call only, with no check against the DNA. TRBV12-2 is shown as a pseudogene. The CDR3 length is 13 residues. The CDR3 DNA sequence: TGTGCAAGTCGCTCAGACAGACAAGAGACCCAGTACTTC. Translated, it gives CASRSDRQETQYF.

This chain uses TRBV5-6 with TRBJ2-7; 10 nucleotides agree with TRBD2. Unmatched junction bases numbered 7, after V lost 5 bases and J lost 2 bases. Germline lookup yields CDR1 SGHDT and CDR2 YYEEEE. The CDR3 is made up of 15 amino acids. CDR3 DNA: TGTGCCAGCAGACCACTAGCGGGAAAAACCTACGAGCAGTACTTC. This codes for CASRPLAGKTYEQYF.